This TCR beta chain is from a study of glioma-infiltrating T cells after dendritic cell vaccination. The wider study: Between the early 2000s and the early 2010s, patients got autologous tumor lysate-pulsed dendritic cell vaccines. Regarding the study as a whole: Only a small number of patients had complete blood and tumor samples.

Up to 2 ug genomic DNA was used for TCRB CDR3 amplification. The repertoire was sequenced with immunoSEQ multiplex PCR; TCRdb's copy has only in-frame clones and lacks some. Counted here are some 60,000 clones, 70% to 85% occurring once; the ten biggest clones make up around 16%. Time point noted: after dendritic cell vaccination, including at tumor progression/relapse. A remark on this clone: Its antigen is not identified.

Trimming removed 2 bases from V and 1 base from J, with 8 bases in between. Germline V gene sequence: CDR1 MNHNY, CDR2 SVGAGI (reference sequence). The CDR3 spans 14 residues. The TCR originated in a human donor with glioblastoma. J is TRBJ2-5 and V is TRBV6-6; TRBD1 might be the D (6 bases). The sequenced sample was blood, obtained after dendritic cell vaccination. CDR3 in amino acids: CASSYGQLQETQYF. The CDR3 nucleotides read TGTGCCAGCAGTTACGGACAGCTCCAAGAGACCCAGTACTTC.